Given below is one TCR beta chain in context. The antigen remains unidentified. The data derive from a study of Ad26.COV2.S vaccination and SARS-CoV-2 variants. The overall study: Donor got 5x10^10 or 1x10^11 viral particles of Ad26.COV2.S. Broader study findings: Substantial breadth was reported for post-vaccination spike-specific CD8+ and CD4+ T cells. Vaccinees displayed broader spike-specific TCR repertoires than placebo recipients.

Germline V gene lookup returns CDR1 SNHLY and CDR2 FYNNEI. V lost 4 bases and J 0 bases, leaving 18 bases between the germline ends. This CDR3 is 18 amino acids long. This sample's treatment: 19 received Ad26.COV2.S at low or high dose, single or two shots; several received placebo; per-sample allocation not given. Repertoires come from day 63 after the first vaccine or placebo injection. This vaccine is an Ad26 vector that expresses the Wuhan-strain SARS-CoV-2 spike. The table came from immunoSEQ multiplex PCR; TCRdb's copy has only in-frame clones and leaves some out. The sample consists of 400,000 to 450,000 clones, about 92% of them appearing once.

Sample: peripheral blood, taken in a trial of Ad26.COV2.S vaccine versus placebo. The clonotype originates from a person between 18 and 60 years old who received the Ad26.COV2.S COVID-19 vaccine or a placebo. The V and J genes are TRBV2 and TRBJ1-4, with no clear D. CDR3 amino acids: CASSGRGHTTATNEKLFF. Here the CDR3 DNA reads TGTGCCAGCAGTGGTCGCGGTCACACAACTGCAACTAATGAAAAACTGTTTTTT.